The present TCR beta chain was sequenced within a study of T cell responses to AZD1222 COVID-19 vaccine. Here immunoSEQ multiplex PCR was the method, and the copy in TCRdb shows in-frame clones only, minus some. The sample carries under 140,000 clones, about 90% recorded once. The germline V and J ends were trimmed by 6 bases and 5 bases, with 10 bases remaining between them. The CDR3 covers 12 residues. The V gene's germline CDR1 is MDHEN and CDR2 SYDVKM. The sequencing here drew on peripheral blood, taken 28 days after the second AZD1222 dose. J is TRBJ1-1 and V is TRBV28, with D hard to call. This TCR came from an adult who received the AZD1222 COVID-19 vaccine. CDR3 sequence reads: CASRTPLTEAFF. CDR3 nucleotides: TGTGCCAGCAGGACTCCCTTGACTGAAGCTTTCTTT. The variable domain in full, with the rest retrieved from reference TRBV28 and TRBJ1-1, is DVKVTQSSRYLVKRTGEKVFLECVQDMDHENMFWYRQDPGLGLRLIYFSYDVKMKEKGDIPEGYSVSREKKERFSLILESASTNQTSMYLCASRTPLTEAFFGQGTRLTVV.